The 30 T cell receptor beta chains below were found in one sample sequenced in a study of Ad26.COV2.S vaccination and SARS-CoV-2 variants. Data came from immunoSEQ multiplex PCR; TCRdb stores just in-frame clones and leaves some out. The repertoire holds over 400,000 clones, with 92% as singletons. The treatment was: around 19 received Ad26.COV2.S at low or high dose, single or two shots; roughly 5 received placebo; per-sample allocation not given. Day 63 following the first vaccine or placebo injection was when the samples were taken. This material consisted of peripheral blood, taken in a trial of Ad26.COV2.S vaccine versus placebo. The receptors originated from a person between 18 and 65 years old who received the Ad26.COV2.S COVID-19 vaccine or a placebo.

V gene TRBV7-9 combines with J gene TRBJ1-2; 8 bases are shared with TRBD1. This CDR3 contains 15 residues. Per the germline V gene, CDR1 is SEHNR and CDR2 is FQNEAQ (reference sequence). V was clipped by 1 base and J by 6 bases; unmatched bases: 7. CDR3 sequence (DNA): TGTGCCAGCAGCTTAGACCGGACAGGGAAGAATGGCTACACCTTC. It translates to CASSLDRTGKNGYTF.

The CDR3 reads CASSRMDEQYF. DNA of the CDR3: TGTGCCAGCAGCCGTATGGATGAGCAGTACTTC. The rearrangement links TRBV12-3 or TRBV12-4 to TRBJ2-7; D unresolved. V was pared by 6 bases and J by 7 bases, with 10 bases between. The CDR3 has 11 amino acids.

The chain has TRBV28 and TRBJ1-3, with D tentatively TRBD1 (5 bases). The CDR3 is 16 amino acids. The V gene lost 6 bases and the J gene lost 3 bases, with 18 bases spanning the gap. Looked up from germline, CDR1 is MDHEN and CDR2 is SYDVKM. Here the CDR3 DNA reads TGTGCCAGCAGCCGAACAAGAGGGGATGGTGGAAACACCATATATTTT. Protein: CASSRTRGDGGNTIYF.

This chain connects TRBV14 to TRBJ1-4, with D possibly being TRBD1 (6 bases). The CDR3 is 14 residues long. Looked up from germline, CDR1 is SGHDN and CDR2 is FVKESK. V was shortened by 3 bases and J by 8 bases, with 13 bases between the two germline ends. CDR3 residues: CASSHWTEREKLFF. The CDR3 DNA reads as TGTGCCAGCAGCCATTGGACAGAGAGGGAAAAACTGTTTTTT.

This rearrangement joins TRBV9 to TRBJ1-4; TRBD1 might be the D (5 bases). This CDR3 comprises 16 residues. Germline CDR1 SGDLS, CDR2 YYNGEE. The V end lost 3 bases, the J end lost 0 bases, and 12 bases lay between the germline ends. CDR3 sequence: CASSAGPIATNEKLFF. CDR3 DNA sequence: TGTGCCAGCAGCGCGGGACCAATAGCAACTAATGAAAAACTGTTTTTT.

The chain combines TRBV10-3 with TRBJ2-2, with D perhaps assigned TRBD1 or TRBD2 (5 bases each). The V gene's germline CDR1 is ENHRY and CDR2 SYGVKD. The CDR3 contains 18 residues. V gave up 2 bases and J gave up 4 bases, with 20 bases separating them. In DNA, the CDR3 is TGTGCCATCAGTGAGCGCGATTCAGGGCAGAGGGGCACCGGGGAGCTGTTTTTT. It yields the protein CAISERDSGQRGTGELFF.

This rearrangement joins TRBV28 to TRBJ1-3; a possible D gene is TRBD1 (6 bases). Germline CDR1 reads MDHEN; CDR2 reads SYDVKM. The CDR3 covers 16 residues. Between the trimmed V and J ends, which lost 5 bases and 0 bases, there was a span of 14 bases. For the CDR3, the DNA is TGTGCCAGCAGTAGTTACAGGGTTCTCTCTGGAAACACCATATATTTT. Translation: CASSSYRVLSGNTIYF.

The V and J genes are TRBV7-2 and TRBJ1-1; no clear D gene. Trimming shortened V by 5 bases and J by 3 bases, and 10 bases separated the two germline ends. The V gene's germline CDR1 is SGHTA and CDR2 FQGNSA. This CDR3 has 13 amino acids. The CDR3: CASSQNWHTEAFF. The CDR3 region has the DNA TGTGCCAGCAGCCAAAATTGGCACACTGAAGCTTTCTTT.

V gene TRBV19 combines with J gene TRBJ1-2; D is unclear. Germline V gives CDR1 LNHDA, CDR2 SQIVND (reference sequence). V shed 5 bases and J shed 4 bases, with 8 bases lying between them. The CDR3 has 12 amino acids. The CDR3, as DNA: TGTGCCAGTAGTCCCCCCGGCTATGGCTACACCTTC. It specifies CASSPPGYGYTF.

The CDR3 DNA reads as TGCGCCAGCAGCCAAGGACCCGCAGAGCGGCATTTTTACAATGAGCAGTTCTTC. Its translation: CASSQGPAERHFYNEQFF. This rearrangement joins TRBV4-3 to TRBJ2-1; D is perhaps TRBD2 (5 bases). V was cut by 1 base and J by 4 bases, with 20 bases left in between. This CDR3 is built from 18 residues. Germline V gene lookup returns CDR1 LGHNA and CDR2 YSLEER.

The chain has TRBV29-1 and TRBJ2-2; D is unresolved. The CDR3 covers 12 residues. Trimming pared 4 bases from V and 3 bases from J, leaving 6 bases between. Germline CDR1 reads SQVTM; CDR2 reads ANQGSEA. The CDR3 spells CSVGVYTGELFF. The CDR3 coding sequence is TGCAGCGTTGGTGTTTACACCGGGGAGCTGTTTTTT.

This CDR3 reads CASSQRGIQQYF. CDR3 bases: TGTGCCAGCAGCCAGCGGGGGATCCAGCAGTACTTC. The V call is TRBV3-1 (or the pseudogene TRBV3-2), the J call TRBJ2-7; 7 bases align to TRBD2. Germline V gene sequence: CDR1 LGHDT, CDR2 YNNKEL (reference sequence). The CDR3 is 12 amino acids. Trimming took 3 bases from V and 8 from J; bases not matched to a gene: 4.

Only a few counts were recorded for this clone. The chain links TRBV6-6 to TRBJ2-7; D call uncertain. The germline V gene encodes CDR1 MNHNY and CDR2 SVGAGI (reference sequence). The CDR3 has 13 residues. The germline V and J ends were trimmed by 2 bases and 4 bases, with 9 bases remaining between them. As DNA, the CDR3 is TGTGCCAGCAGTTACGGTGTAAGTTACGAGCAGTACTTC. This codes for CASSYGVSYEQYF.

In its sample, this clone was seen once. This chain joins TRBV28 and TRBJ1-1; no firm D call. Germline CDR1 is MDHEN and CDR2 is SYDVKM. V lost 1 base, J lost 3 bases, and 9 bases lay in between. The CDR3 covers 14 residues. CDR3 sequence: CASSLSAGYTEAFF. The CDR3 nucleotides read TGTGCCAGCAGTTTATCCGCAGGCTACACTGAAGCTTTCTTT.

The rearrangement links TRBV30 to TRBJ1-1; no clear D. Trimming cost V 5 bases and J 0 bases, with 16 bases left between them. CDR3 size: 15 residues. CDR1 and CDR2 from the germline V gene are GTSNPN and SVGIG (reference sequence). DNA for the CDR3: TGTGCCTGGGGTCTCCCGGGTGGATTGAACACTGAAGCTTTCTTT. It encodes CAWGLPGGLNTEAFF.

The chain has TRBV9 and TRBJ2-3; no clear D gene. CDR3 length equals 15 residues. Germline loops: CDR1 SGDLS, CDR2 YYNGEE. Between the trimmed V and J ends, which lost 0 bases and 2 bases, there was a span of 10 bases. Written as DNA, the CDR3 is TGTGCCAGCAGCGTAGGTCCGTCGATCACAGATACGCAGTATTTT. It translates to CASSVGPSITDTQYF. Full variable domain (outside the CDR3, taken from reference TRBV9 and TRBJ2-3): DSGVTQTPKHLITATGQRVTLRCSPRSGDLSVYWYQQSLDQGLQFLIQYYNGEERAKGNILERFSAQQFPDLHSELNLSSLELGDSALYFCASSVGPSITDTQYFGPGTRLTVL.

This chain connects TRBV6-5 to TRBJ2-5; D perhaps matches TRBD2 (5 bases). Per the germline V gene, CDR1 is MNHEY and CDR2 is SVGAGI. This CDR3 is 14 amino acids long. V was trimmed by 2 bases and J by 2 bases, leaving 9 bases between them. The CDR3 region is CASSYRTRQETQYF. The DNA for the CDR3 is TGTGCCAGCAGTTACCGCACTAGACAAGAGACCCAGTACTTC.

V and J are TRBV5-5 and TRBJ1-2; D unclear. CDR1 SGHKS and CDR2 YYEKEE come from the germline V gene (reference sequence). The CDR3 is 18 residues long. V was cut by 1 base and J by 0 bases, with 19 bases left in between. For the CDR3, the DNA is TGTGCCAGCAGCTTGTTAGCTGGCCAACCTCCTGCTAACTATGGCTACACCTTC. Protein: CASSLLAGQPPANYGYTF.

The chain couples TRBV12-5 to TRBJ2-2; D may be TRBD1 (6 bases). The CDR3 runs 15 residues. The V and J ends lost 6 bases and 0 bases respectively, with 11 bases between them. Looked up from germline, CDR1 is LGHNT and CDR2 is FRNRAP. CDR3 sequence (DNA): TGTGCTAGTGGGCCTGGGACAACGAACACCGGGGAGCTGTTTTTT. This gives the protein CASGPGTTNTGELFF.

This clone has only one observation. V usage is TRBV25-1 and J usage is TRBJ1-2, with TRBD1 identical over 7 bases. V lost 5 bases to trimming and J lost 4 bases; unmatched junction nucleotides: 7. The CDR3 loop spans 14 amino acids. Germline V gene lookup returns CDR1 MGHDK and CDR2 SYGVNS. In DNA, the CDR3 is TGTGCCAGCAGTAAGACAGGGTATGGCTATGGCTACACCTTC. This sequence encodes CASSKTGYGYGYTF.

Points on this clone: The sample carries other DNA sequences with the same CDR3. The chain couples TRBV5-6 to TRBJ1-1, with D possibly TRBD1 on 5 matching bases. Germline lookup yields CDR1 SGHDT and CDR2 YYEEEE. The CDR3 consists of 15 residues. Trimming shortened V by 0 bases and J by 0 bases, and 9 bases separated the two germline ends. Written as DNA, the CDR3 is TGTGCCAGCAGCTTGGCAGGGCTTATGAACACTGAAGCTTTCTTT. This codes for CASSLAGLMNTEAFF.

DNA of the CDR3: TGTGCCAGTAGTATGGCTAGCGGCCACAATGAGCAGTTCTTC. It specifies CASSMASGHNEQFF. The chain is built from TRBV19 and TRBJ2-1; TRBD2 matches at 7 bases. The length of the CDR3 is 14 residues. CDR1 is LNHDA, CDR2 SQIVND, per germline (reference sequence). V trimming: 3 bases; J trimming: 5 bases; junction bases outside the gene matches: 4.

The V and J genes are TRBV11-2 and TRBJ2-7, with TRBD2 matching 14 bases. Germline CDR1 SGHAT, CDR2 FQNNGV. With 5 bases clipped from V and 2 bases from J, the junction kept 8 bases outside the gene matches. This CDR3 is 17 amino acids long. CDR3: CASSRGLAGGQTYEQYF. In DNA, the CDR3 is TGTGCCAGCAGCCGAGGACTAGCGGGGGGACAAACCTACGAGCAGTACTTC.

This chain links TRBV19 with TRBJ2-1, with 7 bases fitting TRBD1. Germline V gene sequence: CDR1 LNHDA, CDR2 SQIVND (reference sequence). V trimming: 5 bases; J trimming: 6 bases; junction bases outside the gene matches: 10. The length of the CDR3 is 15 residues. CDR3 sequence reads: CASSWFAGGGNEQFF. CDR3 in DNA: TGTGCCAGTAGTTGGTTTGCAGGGGGTGGCAATGAGCAGTTCTTC.

The V gene is TRBV11-2, the J gene TRBJ2-1, with a tentative D call TRBD1 (6 bases). CDR1 SGHAT and CDR2 FQNNGV come from the germline V gene. Trimming stripped 4 bases from V and 0 bases from J, with 13 bases between. This CDR3 has 16 residues. CDR3 protein: CASSSLQGSSYNEQFF. The CDR3 coding sequence is TGTGCCAGCAGCTCGTTACAGGGCAGCTCCTACAATGAGCAGTTCTTC.

The CDR3 DNA reads TGTGCCAGCGGTTCCTGGAGCAATCAGCCCCAGCATTTT. This sequence encodes CASGSWSNQPQHF. The chain joins TRBV27 to TRBJ1-5; D is undetermined. CDR3 length equals 13 residues. Germline lookup yields CDR1 MNHEY and CDR2 SMNVEV (reference sequence). Trimming shortened V by 8 bases and J by 1 base, and 9 bases separated the two germline ends.

The chain employs TRBV27 and TRBJ2-5; no clear D. The ends were cut back, 6 bases at V and 0 bases at J, with 14 bases in the middle. CDR3 length equals 15 residues. The germline V gene has CDR1 MNHEY and CDR2 SMNVEV (reference sequence). The CDR3 sequence: CASSFQVGHQETQYF. The CDR3 DNA reads as TGTGCCAGCAGCTTCCAGGTTGGCCACCAAGAGACCCAGTACTTC.

This clone was seen once. V gene TRBV7-9 combines with J gene TRBJ2-2, with TRBD1 matching over 9 bases. Germline-derived CDR1 and CDR2 are SEHNR and FQNEAQ (reference sequence). This CDR3 region has 16 residues. The trim removed 5 bases at V and 1 base at J, leaving 5 bases unmatched. DNA of the CDR3: TGTGCCAGCAGCCTCCAGACAGGGGGGAACACCGGGGAGCTGTTTTTT. This gives the protein CASSLQTGGNTGELFF.

This clone was counted a single time. This chain links TRBV6-2 or TRBV6-3 with TRBJ1-1; no definite D call. The CDR3 length is 16 residues. Germline values: CDR1 MNHEY, CDR2 SVGEGT. The V end lost 2 bases, the J end lost 0 bases, and 13 bases lay between the germline ends. This CDR3 is CASSYAASPLNTEAFF. CDR3 nucleotide sequence: TGTGCCAGCAGTTACGCCGCGAGCCCCCTGAACACTGAAGCTTTCTTT.

The chain employs TRBV28 and TRBJ2-5; possibly TRBD1 for D (6 bases). This CDR3 is built from 15 residues. In germline, CDR1 is MDHEN, CDR2 SYDVKM. With 5 bases removed from V and 1 base from J, the gap between germline ends came to 14 bases. The CDR3 reads CASSPTGKFQETQYF. Written as DNA, the CDR3 is TGTGCCAGCAGTCCCACAGGGAAATTCCAAGAGACCCAGTACTTC.